The 19 T cell receptor beta chains in this list originate from one sample, sequenced in a study of blood T cell repertoires in COVID-19. Sequencing used immunoSEQ multiplex PCR; TCRdb keeps in-frame clones, though not all of them. Counted here are roughly 80,000 clones, 85% to 95% occurring once; the ten biggest clones make up less than 2%. Sequenced: peripheral blood. The receptors originated from a man between 60 and 75 years old with acute or convalescent COVID-19.

Here the CDR3 reads CASRPDSLLNQPQHF. The CDR3 nucleotides are TGTGCCAGCAGGCCGGACAGCCTATTGAATCAGCCCCAGCATTTT. V usage is TRBV28 and J usage is TRBJ1-5; possibly TRBD1 for D (6 bases). CDR3 length equals 15 residues. Germline loops: CDR1 MDHEN, CDR2 SYDVKM. The germline V and J ends were trimmed by 6 bases and 4 bases, with 16 bases remaining between them. The full variable domain, rest sourced from reference TRBV28 and TRBJ1-5, is DVKVTQSSRYLVKRTGEKVFLECVQDMDHENMFWYRQDPGLGLRLIYFSYDVKMKEKGDIPEGYSVSREKKERFSLILESASTNQTSMYLCASRPDSLLNQPQHFGDGTRLSIL.

The chain combines TRBV19 with TRBJ2-7, with 12 positions matching TRBD2. The CDR3 is made up of 15 amino acids. The germline V gene encodes CDR1 LNHDA and CDR2 SQIVND (reference sequence). V lost 1 base and J lost 2; bases outside the gene matches: 0. The CDR3 bases are TGTGCCAGTAGTATAGGGACTAGCGGGACCTACGAGCAGTACTTC. Residues: CASSIGTSGTYEQYF.

The chain joins TRBV29-1 to TRBJ1-1; 8 positions match TRBD1. CDR1 is SQVTM and CDR2 is ANQGSEA in the germline V gene. This CDR3 comprises 13 residues. V lost 3 bases to trimming and J lost 4 bases; unmatched junction nucleotides: 4. CDR3 in DNA: TGCAGCGTTGAGGGACAGGACGTCACTGAAGCTTTCTTT. Translating gives CSVEGQDVTEAFF.

This chain joins TRBV19 and TRBJ2-7, with D perhaps matching TRBD2 (7 bases). CDR1 and CDR2 (germline): LNHDA, SQIVND (reference sequence). Deletions cut 11 bases from V and 5 bases from J, with 19 bases between. The CDR3 length is 13 residues. DNA for the CDR3: TGTGCCGAAGGGGGGGCAACAAATAACGAGCAGTACTTC. It codes for CAEGGATNNEQYF.

This chain links TRBV28 with TRBJ2-4; 9 bases match TRBD1. The J segment lost 3 bases and the V segment lost 5 bases, leaving 8 bases of the junction unmatched. CDR3 size: 16 residues. Germline CDR1 is MDHEN and CDR2 is SYDVKM. The CDR3 DNA reads TGTGCCAGCAGTCCGATTGGGACAGGGAACAAAAACATTCAGTACTTC. Translating gives CASSPIGTGNKNIQYF.

The CDR3 is CASSRPGLGNEQFF. Written as DNA, the CDR3 is TGTGCCAGCAGCAGACCGGGACTGGGCAATGAGCAGTTCTTC. V usage is TRBV7-2 and J usage is TRBJ2-1; D might be TRBD2 (6 bases). Looked up from germline, CDR1 is SGHTA and CDR2 is FQGNSA. The CDR3 contains 14 residues. The germline V and J ends were trimmed by 5 bases and 6 bases, with 14 bases remaining between them. The whole variable domain, filled in from reference TRBV7-2 and TRBJ2-1, reads GAGVSQSPSNKVTEKGKDVELRCDPISGHTALYWYRQSLGQGLEFLIYFQGNSAPDKSGLPSDRFSAERTGGSVSTLTIQRTQQEDSAVYLCASSRPGLGNEQFFGPGTRLTVL.

V is TRBV6-5 and J is TRBJ2-5; TRBD1 might be the D (5 bases). Germline values: CDR1 MNHEY, CDR2 SVGAGI. V was clipped by 2 bases and J by 5 bases, with 9 bases between them. CDR3 length: 13 amino acids. The CDR3 region is CASSYLGAETQYF. Here the CDR3 DNA reads TGTGCCAGCAGTTACCTTGGGGCGGAGACCCAGTACTTC.

The V call is TRBV27, the J call TRBJ2-7; D might be TRBD1 (6 bases). The length of the CDR3 is 14 residues. V lost 3 bases to trimming and J lost 1 base, with 10 bases between them. The germline gives CDR1 MNHEY, CDR2 SMNVEV (reference sequence). Here the CDR3 reads CASSLGQLSYEQYF. As DNA, the CDR3 is TGTGCCAGCAGTTTGGGACAACTATCCTACGAGCAGTACTTC.

V usage is TRBV7-9 and J usage is TRBJ1-2; the D gene is possibly TRBD1 (5 bases). Germline loops: CDR1 SEHNR, CDR2 FQNEAQ (reference sequence). The V end lost 2 bases, the J end lost 4 bases, and 17 bases lay between the germline ends. The CDR3 spans 16 residues. The CDR3 DNA is TGTGCCAGCAGCTTAAGCGCAGACAGTATTAGCTATGGCTACACCTTC. It translates to CASSLSADSISYGYTF. The variable domain in full, with the rest retrieved from reference TRBV7-9 and TRBJ1-2, is DTGVSQNPRHKITKRGQNVTFRCDPISEHNRLYWYRQTLGQGPEFLTYFQNEAQLEKSRLLSDRFSAERPKGSFSTLEIQRTEQGDSAMYLCASSLSADSISYGYTFGSGTRLTVV.

This sequence joins TRBV24-1 and TRBJ2-5, with TRBD2 matching over 9 bases. CDR3 length equals 20 residues. Germline CDR1 and CDR2: KGHDR and SFDVKD. V trimming: 3 bases; J trimming: 4 bases; junction bases outside the gene matches: 20. For the CDR3, the DNA is TGTGCCACCAGTGATAGACCCGGGAGGGTAGCGGGAGTACTTGGAGAGACCCAGTACTTC. Residues: CATSDRPGRVAGVLGETQYF.

The chain is built from TRBV11-1 and TRBJ2-7; D is perhaps TRBD2 (5 bases). Germline V lookup: CDR1 SGHAT, CDR2 FQDESV (reference sequence). V lost 1 base, J lost 5 bases, and 6 bases lay in between. The length of the CDR3 is 12 residues. The CDR3 spells CASSLGGHEQYF. CDR3 nucleotide sequence: TGTGCCAGCAGCTTAGGCGGGCACGAGCAGTACTTC.

The gene calls are TRBV27 and TRBJ2-5, with 8 bases aligning to TRBD2. CDR3 length equals 12 residues. After removal of 6 bases from V and 4 bases from J, the junction contained 1 base not matched to a gene. Germline values: CDR1 MNHEY, CDR2 SMNVEV (reference sequence). As DNA, the CDR3 is TGTGCCAGCAGACGGGGGGGAGAGACCCAGTACTTC. This sequence encodes CASRRGGETQYF.

V usage is TRBV4-2 and J usage is TRBJ2-1, with a weak D call TRBD1 (6 bases). CDR3 length: 17 amino acids. Germline V CDR1 and CDR2: LGHNA, YNFKEQ. The V gene lost 0 bases and the J gene lost 1 base, with 13 bases spanning the gap. CDR3 coding DNA: TGTGCCAGCAGCCAAGATCAGGGGCAGTGGTCCTACAATGAGCAGTTCTTC. It specifies CASSQDQGQWSYNEQFF.

The CDR3 sequence is CASSPTTPGEGITEQFF. The CDR3 DNA reads as TGTGCCAGCAGTCCAACGACGCCGGGGGAGGGTATCACTGAGCAGTTCTTC. This sequence joins TRBV6-6 and TRBJ2-1, with TRBD2 identical over 7 bases. CDR3 length: 17 amino acids. V was clipped by 5 bases and J by 9 bases; unmatched bases: 19. Per germline, CDR1 MNHNY and CDR2 SVGAGI (reference sequence).

The chain combines TRBV5-5 with TRBJ1-2; D not resolved. Trimming shortened V by 0 bases and J by 1 base, and 13 bases separated the two germline ends. Germline V gene lookup returns CDR1 SGHKS and CDR2 YYEKEE (reference sequence). The CDR3 has 16 residues. CDR3 in amino acids: CASSLGISGFNYGYTF. The CDR3 region has the DNA TGTGCCAGCAGCTTGGGAATATCGGGGTTTAACTATGGCTACACCTTC.

The rearrangement joins TRBV4-3 to TRBJ2-7, with 10 bases matching TRBD1. Germline V gene lookup returns CDR1 LGHNA and CDR2 YSLEER. After removal of 6 bases from V and 3 bases from J, the junction contained 11 bases not matched to a gene. The CDR3 runs 16 residues. The DNA of the CDR3 is TGCGCCAGCAGAGAGTACGGGACAGGGGACGGCTACGAGCAGTACTTC. This translates into CASREYGTGDGYEQYF.

V gene TRBV6-1 combines with J gene TRBJ1-2; 9 bases match TRBD1. This CDR3 has 17 amino acids. Trimming cost V 1 base and J 7 bases; bases outside gene matches: 13. Germline V gene lookup returns CDR1 MNHNS and CDR2 SASEGT. As DNA, the CDR3 is TGTGCCAGCAGTGAAGATTCGGGACAGGGAAAAAGAGGTGGCTACACCTTC. This gives the protein CASSEDSGQGKRGGYTF.

This chain links TRBV7-9 with TRBJ2-2, with 7 bases fitting TRBD2. Germline CDR1 and CDR2: SEHNR and FQNEAQ (reference sequence). V lost 3 bases, J lost 3 bases, and 7 bases stayed unmatched. This CDR3 is 16 amino acids long. CDR3: CASSFAGVVDTGELFF. CDR3 sequence (DNA): TGTGCCAGCAGCTTTGCGGGAGTCGTGGACACCGGGGAGCTGTTTTTT.

J is TRBJ2-1 and V is TRBV11-3; D is unresolved. Germline V gene lookup returns CDR1 SGHNT and CDR2 YENEEA. The V end was cut by 0 bases, the J end by 0 bases, with 6 bases between. CDR3 length: 15 amino acids. CDR3 protein: CASSLETSSYNEQFF. Written as DNA, the CDR3 is TGTGCCAGCAGCTTAGAAACCAGCTCCTACAATGAGCAGTTCTTC.